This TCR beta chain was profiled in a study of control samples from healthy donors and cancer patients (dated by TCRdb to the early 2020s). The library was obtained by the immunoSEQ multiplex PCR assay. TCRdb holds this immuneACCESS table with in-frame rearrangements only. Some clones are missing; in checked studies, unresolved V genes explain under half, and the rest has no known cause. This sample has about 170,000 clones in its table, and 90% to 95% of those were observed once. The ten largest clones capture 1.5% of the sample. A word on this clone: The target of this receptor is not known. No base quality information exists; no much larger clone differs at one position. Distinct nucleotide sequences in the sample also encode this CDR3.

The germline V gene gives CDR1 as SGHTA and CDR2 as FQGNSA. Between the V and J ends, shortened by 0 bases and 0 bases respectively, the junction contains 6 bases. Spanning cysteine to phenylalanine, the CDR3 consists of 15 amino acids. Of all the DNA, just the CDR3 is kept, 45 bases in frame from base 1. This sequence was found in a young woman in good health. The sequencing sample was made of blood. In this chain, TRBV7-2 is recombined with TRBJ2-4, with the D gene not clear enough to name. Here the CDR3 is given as CASSLASVAKNIQYF. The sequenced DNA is TGTGCCAGCAGCTTAGCGTCCGTAGCCAAAAACATTCAGTACTTC.